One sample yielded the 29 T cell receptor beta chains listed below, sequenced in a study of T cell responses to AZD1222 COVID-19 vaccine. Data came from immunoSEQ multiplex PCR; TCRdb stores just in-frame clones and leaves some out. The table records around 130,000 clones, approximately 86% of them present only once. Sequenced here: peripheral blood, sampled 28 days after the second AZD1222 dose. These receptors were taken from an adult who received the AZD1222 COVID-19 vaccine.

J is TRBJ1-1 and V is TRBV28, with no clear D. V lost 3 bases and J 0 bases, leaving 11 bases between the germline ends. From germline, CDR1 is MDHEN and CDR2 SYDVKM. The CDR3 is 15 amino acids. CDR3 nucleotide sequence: TGTGCCAGCAGTTTTCCGGGGAAACTGAACACTGAAGCTTTCTTT. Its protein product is CASSFPGKLNTEAFF.

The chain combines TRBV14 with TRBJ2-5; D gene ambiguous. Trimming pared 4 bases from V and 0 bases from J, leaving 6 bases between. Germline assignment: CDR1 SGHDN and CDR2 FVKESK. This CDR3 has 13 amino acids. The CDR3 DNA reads TGTGCCAGCAGCCCGAGATACCAAGAGACCCAGTACTTC. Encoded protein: CASSPRYQETQYF.

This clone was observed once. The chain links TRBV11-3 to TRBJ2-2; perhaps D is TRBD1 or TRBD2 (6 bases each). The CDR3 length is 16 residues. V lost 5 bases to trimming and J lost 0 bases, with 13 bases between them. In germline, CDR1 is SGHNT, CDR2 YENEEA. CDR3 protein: CASSLGGTANTGELFF. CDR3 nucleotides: TGTGCCAGCAGCCTGGGGGGCACCGCGAACACCGGGGAGCTGTTTTTT.

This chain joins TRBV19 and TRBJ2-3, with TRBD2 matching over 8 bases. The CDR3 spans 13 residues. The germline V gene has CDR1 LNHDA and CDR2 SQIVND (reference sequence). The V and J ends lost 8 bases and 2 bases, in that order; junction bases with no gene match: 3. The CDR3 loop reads CASYSGITDTQYF. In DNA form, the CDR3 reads TGTGCCAGTTATAGCGGGATCACAGATACGCAGTATTTT.

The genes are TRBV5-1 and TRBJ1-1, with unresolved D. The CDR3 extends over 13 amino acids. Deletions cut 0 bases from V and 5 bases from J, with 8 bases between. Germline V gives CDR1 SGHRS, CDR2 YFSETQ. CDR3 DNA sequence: TGCGCCAGCAGCTTGGACAGTCGAACTGAAGCTTTCTTT. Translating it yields CASSLDSRTEAFF.

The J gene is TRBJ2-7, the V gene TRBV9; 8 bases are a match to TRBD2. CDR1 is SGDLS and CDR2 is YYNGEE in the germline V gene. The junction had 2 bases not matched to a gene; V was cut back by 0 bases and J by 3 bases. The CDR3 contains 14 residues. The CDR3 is CASSVGTSFYEQYF. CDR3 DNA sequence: TGTGCCAGCAGCGTAGGGACTAGCTTCTACGAGCAGTACTTC. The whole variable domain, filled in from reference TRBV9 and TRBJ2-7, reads DSGVTQTPKHLITATGQRVTLRCSPRSGDLSVYWYQQSLDQGLQFLIQYYNGEERAKGNILERFSAQQFPDLHSELNLSSLELGDSALYFCASSVGTSFYEQYFGPGTRLTVT.

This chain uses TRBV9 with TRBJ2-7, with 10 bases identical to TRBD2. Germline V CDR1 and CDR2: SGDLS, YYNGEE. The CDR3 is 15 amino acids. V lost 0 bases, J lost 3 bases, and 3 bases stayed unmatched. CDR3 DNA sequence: TGTGCCAGCAGCGTAGTAGCGGGGGGTAACTACGAGCAGTACTTC. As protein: CASSVVAGGNYEQYF.

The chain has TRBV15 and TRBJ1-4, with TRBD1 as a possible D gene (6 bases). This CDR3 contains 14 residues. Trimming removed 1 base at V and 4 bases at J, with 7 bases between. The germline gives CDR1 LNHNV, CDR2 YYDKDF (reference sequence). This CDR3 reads CATSRGDINEKLFF. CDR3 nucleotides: TGTGCCACCAGCAGAGGGGACATTAATGAAAAACTGTTTTTT.

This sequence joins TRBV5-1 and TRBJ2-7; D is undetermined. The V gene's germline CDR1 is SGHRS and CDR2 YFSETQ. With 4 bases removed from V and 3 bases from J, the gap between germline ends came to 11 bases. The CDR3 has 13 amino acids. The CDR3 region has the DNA TGCGCCAGCAGCACGGACGGAAGCTACGAGCAGTACTTC. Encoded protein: CASSTDGSYEQYF.

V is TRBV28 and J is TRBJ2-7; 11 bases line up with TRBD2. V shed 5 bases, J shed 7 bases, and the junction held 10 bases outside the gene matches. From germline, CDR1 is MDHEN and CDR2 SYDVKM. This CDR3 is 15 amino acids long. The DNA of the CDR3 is TGTGCCAGCAGTCCCCTTGCTAGCGGGAGGTTAGAGCAGTACTTC. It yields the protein CASSPLASGRLEQYF. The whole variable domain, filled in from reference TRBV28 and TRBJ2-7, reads DVKVTQSSRYLVKRTGEKVFLECVQDMDHENMFWYRQDPGLGLRLIYFSYDVKMKEKGDIPEGYSVSREKKERFSLILESASTNQTSMYLCASSPLASGRLEQYFGPGTRLTVT.

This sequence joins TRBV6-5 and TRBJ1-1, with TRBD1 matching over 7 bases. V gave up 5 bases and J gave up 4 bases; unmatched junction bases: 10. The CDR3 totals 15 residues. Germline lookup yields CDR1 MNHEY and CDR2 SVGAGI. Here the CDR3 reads CASSLRDSSGTEAFF. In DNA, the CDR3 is TGTGCCAGCAGTCTCCGGGACAGTAGTGGCACTGAAGCTTTCTTT.

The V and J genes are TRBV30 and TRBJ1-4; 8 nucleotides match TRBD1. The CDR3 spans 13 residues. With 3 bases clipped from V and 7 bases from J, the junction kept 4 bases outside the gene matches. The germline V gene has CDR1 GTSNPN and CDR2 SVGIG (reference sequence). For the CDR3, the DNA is TGTGCCTGGAGAGAGACAGGGGTTGAAAAACTGTTTTTT. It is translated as CAWRETGVEKLFF.

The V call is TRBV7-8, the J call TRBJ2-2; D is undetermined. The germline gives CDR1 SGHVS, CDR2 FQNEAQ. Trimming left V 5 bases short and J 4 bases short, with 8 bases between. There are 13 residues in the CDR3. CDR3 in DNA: TGTGCCAGCAGCCCTTTTGTCACCGGGGAGCTGTTTTTT. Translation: CASSPFVTGELFF.

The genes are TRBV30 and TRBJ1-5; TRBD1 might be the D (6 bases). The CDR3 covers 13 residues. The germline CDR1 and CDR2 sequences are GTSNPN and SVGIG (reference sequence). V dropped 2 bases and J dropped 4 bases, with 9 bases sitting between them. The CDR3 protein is CAWSKGENQPQHF. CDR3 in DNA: TGTGCCTGGAGTAAGGGGGAGAATCAGCCCCAGCATTTT.

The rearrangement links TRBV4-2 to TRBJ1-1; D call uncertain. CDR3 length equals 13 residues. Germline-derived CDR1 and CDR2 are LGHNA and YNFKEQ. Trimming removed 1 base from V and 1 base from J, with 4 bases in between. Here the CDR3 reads CASSQGRNTEAFF. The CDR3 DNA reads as TGTGCCAGCAGCCAAGGGAGGAACACTGAAGCTTTCTTT.

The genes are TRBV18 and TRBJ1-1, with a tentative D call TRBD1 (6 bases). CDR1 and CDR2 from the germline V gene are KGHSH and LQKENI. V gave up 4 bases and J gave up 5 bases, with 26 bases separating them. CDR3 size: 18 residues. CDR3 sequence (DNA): TGTGCCAGCTCACGGGCCGGGGGCCTTCCCCTCCCGGGGACTGAAGCTTTCTTT. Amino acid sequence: CASSRAGGLPLPGTEAFF.

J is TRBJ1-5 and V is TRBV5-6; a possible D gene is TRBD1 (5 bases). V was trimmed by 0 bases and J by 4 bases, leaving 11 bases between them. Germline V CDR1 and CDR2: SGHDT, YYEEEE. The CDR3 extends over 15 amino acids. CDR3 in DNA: TGTGCCAGCAGCTTGGGGGCAGGGCAAAATCAGCCCCAGCATTTT. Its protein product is CASSLGAGQNQPQHF. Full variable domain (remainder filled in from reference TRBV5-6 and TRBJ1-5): DAGVTQSPTHLIKTRGQQVTLRCSPKSGHDTVSWYQQALGQGPQFIFQYYEEEERQRGNFPDRFSGHQFPNYSSELNVNALLLGDSALYLCASSLGAGQNQPQHFGDGTRLSIL.

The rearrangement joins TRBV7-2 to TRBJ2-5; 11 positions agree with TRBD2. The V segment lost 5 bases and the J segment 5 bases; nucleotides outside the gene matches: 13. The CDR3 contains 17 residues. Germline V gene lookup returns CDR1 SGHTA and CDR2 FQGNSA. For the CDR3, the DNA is TGTGCCAGCAGCGACCCCCATAGCGGGAGGGCCAGGGAGACCCAGTACTTC. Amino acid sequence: CASSDPHSGRARETQYF.

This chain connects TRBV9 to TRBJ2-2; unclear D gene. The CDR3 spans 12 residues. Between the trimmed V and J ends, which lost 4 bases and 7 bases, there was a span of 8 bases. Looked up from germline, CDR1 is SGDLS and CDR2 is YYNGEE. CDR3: CASSTIGGELFF. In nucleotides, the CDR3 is TGTGCCAGCAGCACCATCGGCGGGGAGCTGTTTTTT.

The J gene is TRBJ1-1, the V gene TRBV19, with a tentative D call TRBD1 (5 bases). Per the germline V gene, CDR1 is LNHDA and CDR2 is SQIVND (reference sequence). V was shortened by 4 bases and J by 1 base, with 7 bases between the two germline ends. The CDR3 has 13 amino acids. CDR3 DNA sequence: TGTGCCAGTAGTAACGGGGGGAACACTGAAGCTTTCTTT. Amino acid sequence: CASSNGGNTEAFF.

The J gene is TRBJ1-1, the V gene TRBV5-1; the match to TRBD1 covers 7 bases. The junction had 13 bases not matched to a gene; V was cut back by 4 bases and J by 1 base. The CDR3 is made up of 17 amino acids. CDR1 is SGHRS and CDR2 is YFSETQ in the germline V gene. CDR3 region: CASSPIYRGGGNTEAFF. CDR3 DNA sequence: TGCGCCAGCAGCCCGATATACAGGGGCGGAGGGAACACTGAAGCTTTCTTT.

CDR3 loop: CALTGRENSPLHF. CDR3 bases: TGTGCCTTAACGGGACGCGAGAATTCACCCCTCCACTTT. The V and J genes are TRBV30 and TRBJ1-6, with TRBD1 as a possible D gene (5 bases). V lost 7 bases and J 7 bases, leaving 14 bases between the germline ends. This CDR3 spans 13 amino acids. Germline CDR1 GTSNPN, CDR2 SVGIG (reference sequence).

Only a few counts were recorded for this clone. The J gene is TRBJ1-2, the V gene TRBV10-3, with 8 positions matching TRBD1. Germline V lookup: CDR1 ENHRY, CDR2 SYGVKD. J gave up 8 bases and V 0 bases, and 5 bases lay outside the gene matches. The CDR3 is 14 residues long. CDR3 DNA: TGTGCCATCAGTGAGTCGCAGGGGGCGTCGGGCTACACCTTC. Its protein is CAISESQGASGYTF.

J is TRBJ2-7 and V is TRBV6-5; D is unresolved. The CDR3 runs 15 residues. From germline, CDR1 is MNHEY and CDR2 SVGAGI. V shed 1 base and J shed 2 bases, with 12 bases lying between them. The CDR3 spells CASSYLPGNPYEQYF. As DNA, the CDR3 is TGTGCCAGCAGTTACTTGCCAGGCAATCCCTACGAGCAGTACTTC.

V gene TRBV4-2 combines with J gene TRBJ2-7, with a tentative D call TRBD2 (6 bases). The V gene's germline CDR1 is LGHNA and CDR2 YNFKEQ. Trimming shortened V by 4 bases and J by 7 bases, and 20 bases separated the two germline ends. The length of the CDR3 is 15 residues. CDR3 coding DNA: TGTGCCAGCAGCCCACACCGGGACTTGCAGGTGGAGCAGTACTTC. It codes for CASSPHRDLQVEQYF.

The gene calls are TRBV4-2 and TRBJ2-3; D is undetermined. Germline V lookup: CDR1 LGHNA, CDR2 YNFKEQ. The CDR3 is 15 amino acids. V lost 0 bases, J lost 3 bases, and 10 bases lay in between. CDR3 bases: TGTGCCAGCAGCCAAGATCTGGGCTTAACAGATACGCAGTATTTT. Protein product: CASSQDLGLTDTQYF.

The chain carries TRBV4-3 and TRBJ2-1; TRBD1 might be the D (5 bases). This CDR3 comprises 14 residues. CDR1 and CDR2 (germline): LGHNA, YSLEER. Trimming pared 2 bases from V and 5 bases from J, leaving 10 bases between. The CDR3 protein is CASSQQGFDNEQFF. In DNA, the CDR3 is TGCGCCAGCAGCCAACAGGGTTTCGACAATGAGCAGTTCTTC.

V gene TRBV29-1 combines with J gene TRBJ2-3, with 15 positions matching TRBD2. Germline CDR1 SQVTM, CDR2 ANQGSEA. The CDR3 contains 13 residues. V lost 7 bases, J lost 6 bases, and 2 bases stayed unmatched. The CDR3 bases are TGCAGCGGGACTAGCGGGAGGGCGGATACGCAGTATTTT. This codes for CSGTSGRADTQYF.

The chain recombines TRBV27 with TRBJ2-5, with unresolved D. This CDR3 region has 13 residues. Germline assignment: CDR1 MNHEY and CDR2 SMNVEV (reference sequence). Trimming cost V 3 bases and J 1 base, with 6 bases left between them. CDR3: CASSFLGQETQYF. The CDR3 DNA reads TGTGCCAGCAGTTTTCTTGGCCAAGAGACCCAGTACTTC.